The sequence of this T cell receptor beta chain was determined in a study of T cell responses to AZD1222 COVID-19 vaccine. As for the study in general: Analysis merged second doses at about 4 or about 12 weeks.

The junction had 3 bases not matched to a gene; V was cut back by 3 bases and J by 2 bases. Germline V gene sequence: CDR1 SGHAT, CDR2 FQNNGV. This CDR3 is built from 15 residues. Points from the study as a whole: Regions 160-218 and 743-854 dominated among vaccine-associated CD4 TCRs spanning spike. Two doses of AZD1222 preceded a rise in Spike-specific TCR breadth and depth. Among AZD1222 vaccinees, only five or six were seropositive at baseline.

Remarks on this clone: Its antigen is still unknown.

The protocol was immunoSEQ multiplex PCR, while the TCRdb copy is restricted to in-frame clones and leaves out a portion. The table has about 90,000 clones, approximately 86% seen once; the top ten hold about 8%. The TCR comes from an adult in good health. The input for sequencing was peripheral blood, taken on day 0 of AZD1222 vaccination. The genes are TRBV11-2 and TRBJ2-1; 8 nucleotides agree with TRBD1. CDR3 in amino acids: CASSFGQGAYNEQFF. CDR3 DNA sequence: TGTGCCAGCAGCTTCGGACAGGGTGCCTACAATGAGCAGTTCTTC. The whole variable domain, remainder taken from reference TRBV11-2 and TRBJ2-1, is EAGVAQSPRYKIIEKRQSVAFWCNPISGHATLYWYQQILGQGPKLLIQFQNNGVVDDSQLPKDRFSAERLKGVDSTLKIQPAKLEDSAVYLCASSFGQGAYNEQFFGPGTRLTVL.